This T cell receptor beta chain came from a study of T cell changes during pregnancy in multiple sclerosis. V dropped 3 bases and J dropped 1 base, with 16 bases sitting between them. CDR3 size: 16 residues. CDR1 is SGDLS, CDR2 YYNGEE, per germline. TCRdb's copy holds only in-frame clones and misses some; the assay was immunoSEQ multiplex PCR. The data contain about 64,000 clones, around 90% of them singletons. This sequence originates from a female donor with multiple sclerosis, enrolled in a pregnancy study. The rearrangement links TRBV9 to TRBJ1-1, with D perhaps TRBD1 (6 bases). Here the sequenced sample was peripheral blood, taken in the second trimester of pregnancy. The CDR3 sequence: CASSAQYRVQNTEAFF. CDR3 nucleotide sequence: TGTGCCAGCAGCGCCCAGTACAGGGTCCAGAACACTGAAGCTTTCTTT.